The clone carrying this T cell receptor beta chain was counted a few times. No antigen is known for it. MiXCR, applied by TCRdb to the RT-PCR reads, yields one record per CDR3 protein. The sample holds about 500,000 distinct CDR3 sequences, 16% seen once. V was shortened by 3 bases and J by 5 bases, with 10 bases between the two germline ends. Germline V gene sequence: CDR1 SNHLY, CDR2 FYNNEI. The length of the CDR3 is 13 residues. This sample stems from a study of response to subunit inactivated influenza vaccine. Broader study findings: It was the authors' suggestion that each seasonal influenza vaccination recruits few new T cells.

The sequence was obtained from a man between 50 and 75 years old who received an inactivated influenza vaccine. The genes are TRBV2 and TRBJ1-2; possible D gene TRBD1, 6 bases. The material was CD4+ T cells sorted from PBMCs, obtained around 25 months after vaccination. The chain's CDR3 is CASSDDRSYGYTF. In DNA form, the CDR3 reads TGTGCCAGCAGTGACGACAGGTCATATGGCTACACCTTC.